The 11 T cell receptor beta chains reported below all come from one sample, sequenced in a study of shared clonotypes between healthy human individuals. This table comes from immunoSEQ multiplex PCR, and its TCRdb copy is limited to in-frame clones, with some not included. The data show 2 million to 3 million clones, with under 95% seen just once and approximately 0.36% held by the top ten. The sample comprised naive CD4+ T cells from PBMCs. Specified subset: CD45RA+ positively selected. Every receptor here comes from a man aged 18 to 30 in good health. Some clones in this sample may be carry-over from other donors' samples.

This clone was seen once. This chain uses TRBV18 with TRBJ2-1, with D possibly being TRBD1 (5 bases). Germline loops: CDR1 KGHSH, CDR2 LQKENI. With 4 bases removed from V and 9 bases from J, the gap between germline ends came to 7 bases. The CDR3 totals 11 residues. This CDR3 is CASSLQGEQFF. In DNA, the CDR3 is TGTGCCAGCTCACTTCAGGGTGAGCAGTTCTTC.

This chain links TRBV18 with TRBJ2-2; D remains ambiguous. With 4 bases removed from V and 3 bases from J, the gap between germline ends came to 12 bases. The CDR3 length is 15 residues. Looked up from germline, CDR1 is KGHSH and CDR2 is LQKENI. Written as DNA, the CDR3 is TGTGCCAGCTCACTGACTCGGCAGTACACCGGGGAGCTGTTTTTT. It specifies CASSLTRQYTGELFF.

The chain links TRBV10-3 to TRBJ2-1; TRBD2 matches 8 bases. This CDR3 has 13 amino acids. The germline V gene encodes CDR1 ENHRY and CDR2 SYGVKD. V was clipped by 7 bases and J by 8 bases; unmatched bases: 7. CDR3 loop: CAITSGLVDEQFF. In DNA, the CDR3 is TGTGCCATCACTAGCGGGTTAGTCGATGAGCAGTTCTTC.

V gene TRBV2 combines with J gene TRBJ2-5; no clear D gene. The V end was cut by 5 bases, the J end by 9 bases, with 10 bases between. The CDR3 has 11 amino acids. Per the germline V gene, CDR1 is SNHLY and CDR2 is FYNNEI. The CDR3 here is CASSILPPQYF. The CDR3 DNA reads as TGTGCCAGCAGTATATTACCCCCCCAGTACTTC.

This CDR3 is CASSVSPGQGAHEQYF. CDR3 bases: TGTGCCAGCAGTGTATCCCCCGGACAGGGCGCCCACGAGCAGTACTTC. The rearrangement joins TRBV28 to TRBJ2-5, with 8 nucleotides matching TRBD1. Gene TRBJ2-7 matches the end of the DNA better, so the J call may be wrong. Germline V lookup: CDR1 MDHEN, CDR2 SYDVKM. CDR3 size: 16 residues.

CDR3 amino acids: CAISGGLGTDSTDEQFF. CDR3 in DNA: TGTGCCATCAGTGGGGGACTCGGGACGGACTCTACGGATGAGCAGTTCTTC. This chain links TRBV10-3 with TRBJ2-1; TRBD2 is a possible D gene (6 bases). CDR3 length equals 17 residues. Per germline, CDR1 ENHRY and CDR2 SYGVKD. V lost 4 bases and J lost 8, with 24 bases in between.

This sequence joins TRBV5-1 and TRBJ2-7, with 8 bases matching TRBD1. The junction had 12 bases not matched to a gene; V was cut back by 1 base and J by 6 bases. CDR1 and CDR2 from the germline V gene are SGHRS and YFSETQ. The CDR3 spans 16 residues. CDR3 DNA: TGCGCCAGCAGCTTGAAAGCGAGCGGACAGGGCGGCGAGCAGTACTTC. The encoded protein is CASSLKASGQGGEQYF. The complete variable domain, with remaining parts taken from reference TRBV5-1 and TRBJ2-7, reads KAGVTQTPRYLIKTRGQQVTLSCSPISGHRSVSWYQQTPGQGLQFLFEYFSETQRNKGNFPGRFSGRQFSNSRSEMNVSTLELGDSALYLCASSLKASGQGGEQYFGPGTRLTVT.

The V call is TRBV28, the J call TRBJ1-4; D is perhaps TRBD1 (6 bases). From germline, CDR1 is MDHEN and CDR2 SYDVKM. The CDR3 covers 15 residues. Trimming removed 5 bases from V and 8 bases from J, with 18 bases in between. As DNA, the CDR3 is TGTGCCAGCAGTCACCAAACAGGGAGGAAGGAAAAACTGTTTTTT. It specifies CASSHQTGRKEKLFF.

In its sample, this clone was seen once. This chain uses TRBV29-1 with TRBJ2-7; 9 bases line up with TRBD1. Germline lookup yields CDR1 SQVTM and CDR2 ANQGSEA. The V segment lost 5 bases and the J segment 3 bases; nucleotides outside the gene matches: 5. This CDR3 has 13 amino acids. The CDR3 coding sequence is TGCAGCGTTTCGGGACAGGGAGGCTACGAGCAGTACTTC. Its protein product is CSVSGQGGYEQYF.

This clone was seen once. CDR3 residues: CASSSRLGPSGAYNEQFF. In DNA form, the CDR3 reads TGTGCCAGCAGCTCCCGACTCGGGCCAAGCGGGGCCTACAATGAGCAGTTCTTC. This chain connects TRBV7-2 to TRBJ2-1, with 7 bases lining up with TRBD2. The CDR3 is 18 amino acids. Germline V gene lookup returns CDR1 SGHTA and CDR2 FQGNSA. V shed 4 bases and J 2 bases; nucleotides not matched to a gene: 14. Supplemented by reference TRBV7-2 and TRBJ2-1, the full variable domain reads GAGVSQSPSNKVTEKGKDVELRCDPISGHTALYWYRQSLGQGLEFLIYFQGNSAPDKSGLPSDRFSAERTGGSVSTLTIQRTQQEDSAVYLCASSSRLGPSGAYNEQFFGPGTRLTVL.

The chain combines TRBV7-6 with TRBJ1-1; D is perhaps TRBD1 (5 bases). Trimming shortened V by 1 base and J by 0 bases, and 9 bases separated the two germline ends. The CDR3 loop spans 15 amino acids. CDR1 and CDR2 (germline): SGHVS, FNYEAQ. As DNA, the CDR3 is TGTGCCAGCAGCTTAGGGGGACGCTTGAACACTGAAGCTTTCTTT. Protein: CASSLGGRLNTEAFF.